The clone carrying this T cell receptor beta chain has only one observation. Methods used by the authors: Reference gene primers were amplified, and this amplification served to estimate nucleated cell counts. Some clones are missing from TCRdb's copy, which holds only in-frame ones; the method was immunoSEQ multiplex PCR. V, J and clone size were drawn from that table, and D and trimming were deduced from the DNA. Of about 24,000 clones listed, 70% to 90% are singletons. The source of the sample is a study of blood T cell repertoires in COVID-19. Background on the study: Spain, Italy and the United States supplied samples that represented acute and convalescent COVID-19. PBMCs, B-cell-depleted T cells, or T cells were the source of the cDNA or gDNA that made up the material.

The J segment lost 1 base and the V segment lost 5 bases, leaving 4 bases of the junction unmatched. CDR3 length equals 13 residues. The germline V gene encodes CDR1 GTSNPN and CDR2 SVGIG (reference sequence). The receptor was derived from a man aged 70 or older with COVID-19, enrolled during active disease. Source material: peripheral blood. This sequence joins TRBV30 and TRBJ1-1; 7 bases are shared with TRBD1. CDR3 sequence (DNA): TGTGCCTGGGCCCGACAGGGGAACACTGAAGCTTTCTTT. Its protein product is CAWARQGNTEAFF.